The rows below give T cell receptor beta chains drawn from one sample of a study of CD8+ T cells in alopecia areata. The protocol was immunoSEQ multiplex PCR, while the TCRdb copy is restricted to in-frame clones and leaves out a portion. This repertoire shows 150,000 to 200,000 clones, about 54% found once; its top ten account for more than 15%. This specimen was CD4+ T cells sorted from blood, taken at roughly week 55, from a patient treated with tofacitinib. All receptors derive from a human donor with alopecia areata. Both conserved end residues are part of each CDR3. Each record gives: V gene, clone size, J gene, D gene, CDR3 protein, CDR3 DNA. A D gene is named only where the DNA matches it firmly. Not every row has a clone size; where given, it reads once, few, many or a size class.

TRBV18,few,TRBJ2-2,NA,CASSPQGNTGELFF,TGTGCCAGCTCACCACAGGGGAACACCGGGGAGCTGTTTTTT
TRBV5-1,NA,TRBJ2-7,NA,CASSPDNYEQYF,TGCGCCAGCAGTCCAGACAACTACGAGCAGTACTTC
TRBV5-1,NA,TRBJ2-5,TRBD2,CASSFLAEETQYF,TGCGCCAGCAGCTTTCTAGCGGAAGAGACCCAGTACTTC
TRBV21-1,NA,TRBJ2-7,NA,CASSKVRRGQSYEQYF,TGTGCCAGCAGCAAAGTACGCCGGGGCCAATCCTACGAGCAGTACTTC
TRBV5-1,NA,TRBJ2-4,TRBD1,CASSSGQELAKNIQYF,TGCGCCAGCAGCTCTGGACAGGAACTAGCCAAAAACATTCAGTACTTC
TRBV30,NA,TRBJ1-5,NA,CAWSVWGAGQPQHF,TGTGCCTGGAGTGTTTGGGGGGCAGGGCAGCCCCAGCATTTT
TRBV29-1,NA,TRBJ1-1,NA,CSVARVSEAFF,TGCAGCGTTGCAAGGGTTTCTGAAGCTTTCTTT
TRBV6-5,NA,TRBJ2-7,NA,CASSGDSYEQYF,TGTGCCAGCAGTGGAGACTCCTACGAGCAGTACTTC
TRBV29-1,few,TRBJ2-2,NA,CSVALNTGELFF,TGCAGCGTTGCACTGAACACCGGGGAGCTGTTTTTT
TRBV27,NA,TRBJ2-3,TRBD2,CASTPRLLAGSTDTQYF,TGTGCCAGCACCCCCCGGTTATTAGCGGGGAGCACAGATACGCAGTATTTT
TRBV7-2,NA,TRBJ1-2,NA,CASSLGGPNYGYTF,TGTGCCAGCAGCTTGGGGGGGCCTAACTATGGCTACACCTTC
TRBV7-2,few,TRBJ2-1,NA,CASSLELGQQFF,TGTGCCAGCAGCTTAGAGTTAGGCCAGCAGTTCTTC
TRBV5-6,NA,TRBJ2-7,TRBD1,CASSQQGQSYEQYF,TGTGCCAGCAGTCAACAGGGGCAATCCTACGAGCAGTACTTC
TRBV11-2,NA,TRBJ2-3,NA,CASSLYGGPSTDTQYF,TGTGCCAGCAGCTTATACGGGGGCCCTAGCACAGATACGCAGTATTTT
TRBV7-2,NA,TRBJ1-5,NA,CASSWAGSNQPQHF,TGTGCCAGCAGCTGGGCAGGAAGCAATCAGCCCCAGCATTTT
TRBV29-1,NA,TRBJ2-3,NA,CSVGLADTQYF,TGCAGCGTTGGTCTGGCAGATACGCAGTATTTT
TRBV30,once,TRBJ1-5,TRBD1,CAWSRDRVNQPQHF,TGTGCCTGGAGCCGGGACAGGGTCAATCAGCCCCAGCATTTT
TRBV6-1,NA,TRBJ2-5,TRBD1,CASSVTGTVQETQYF,TGTGCCAGCAGTGTAACCGGGACAGTTCAAGAGACCCAGTACTTC
TRBV5-4,NA,TRBJ2-3,NA,CASSPNRMGGTDTQYF,TGTGCCAGCAGCCCCAATAGGATGGGGGGAACAGATACGCAGTATTTT
TRBV7-2,NA,TRBJ2-7,TRBD2,CASSALFGGTSYEQYF,TGTGCCAGCAGTGCCTTATTCGGGGGGACCTCCTACGAGCAGTACTTC
TRBV10-3,NA,TRBJ2-7,TRBD1,CATVPGQGTYEQYF,TGTGCCACCGTCCCGGGACAGGGAACCTACGAGCAGTACTTC
TRBV30,few,TRBJ2-2,NA,CAWSVTIGRELFF,TGTGCCTGGAGTGTGACAATTGGGCGGGAGCTGTTTTTT
TRBV12-5,once,TRBJ2-5,TRBD2,CASGLVPSGAPQETQYF,TGTGCTAGTGGTTTGGTACCTAGCGGGGCTCCGCAAGAGACCCAGTACTTC
TRBV6-5,NA,TRBJ2-7,TRBD1,CASSAGTARYEQYF,TGTGCCAGCAGTGCCGGGACAGCCCGCTACGAGCAGTACTTC
TRBV2,NA,TRBJ2-3,NA,CASSDWDTQYF,TGTGCCAGCAGTGATTGGGATACGCAGTATTTT
TRBV7-6,NA,TRBJ1-2,TRBD1,CASSLGVKGQGARGLYGYTF,TGTGCCAGCAGCTTAGGTGTTAAGGGACAGGGGGCGAGAGGACTATATGGCTACACCTTC
TRBV5-3,NA,TRBJ1-1,TRBD1,CARSFGQDLPRETEAFF,TGTGCCAGAAGCTTTGGACAGGACTTACCAAGAGAGACTGAAGCTTTCTTT
TRBV5-1,NA,TRBJ1-5,NA,CASSLGSNQPQHF,TGCGCCAGCAGCTTGGGGAGCAATCAGCCCCAGCATTTT
TRBV7-9,NA,TRBJ2-3,NA,CASSLAGSRTDTQYF,TGTGCCAGCAGCTTAGCAGGTTCCCGCACAGATACGCAGTATTTT
TRBV4-2,NA,TRBJ1-4,TRBD1,CASSQESIWTGVEKLFF,TGTGCCAGCAGCCAAGAGTCGATCTGGACAGGGGTCGAAAAACTGTTTTTT
TRBV5-1,NA,TRBJ2-3,NA,CASSLEGDFTDTQYF,TGCGCCAGCAGCCTTGAGGGGGACTTCACAGATACGCAGTATTTT
TRBV18,NA,TRBJ2-7,NA,CASSPQDSYEQYF,TGTGCCAGCTCACCACAGGACTCCTACGAGCAGTACTTC
TRBV4-1,NA,TRBJ2-5,TRBD2,CASSPGLAGQETQYF,TGCGCCAGCAGCCCAGGACTAGCGGGGCAAGAGACCCAGTACTTC
TRBV7-9,NA,TRBJ1-2,NA,CASSLGNPSANYGYTF,TGTGCCAGCAGCTTAGGAAACCCCAGTGCTAACTATGGCTACACCTTC
TRBV9,NA,TRBJ1-2,NA,CASSTLGPDYGYTF,TGTGCCAGCAGCACCCTAGGACCCGACTATGGCTACACCTTC
TRBV2,NA,TRBJ1-6,NA,CASSDEGRSSPLHF,TGTGCCAGCAGTGACGAAGGCAGGAGTTCACCCCTCCACTTT
TRBV4-2,few,TRBJ2-2,NA,CASSQDVMDAGELFF,TGTGCCAGCAGCCAAGATGTAATGGATGCCGGGGAGCTGTTTTTT
TRBV9,NA,TRBJ2-2,TRBD1,CASSVRTGPNTGELFF,TGTGCCAGCAGCGTAAGGACAGGACCCAACACCGGGGAGCTGTTTTTT
TRBV4-1,once,TRBJ1-1,NA,CASSQEAVRGGGTEAFF,TGCGCCAGCAGCCAAGAGGCTGTGCGTGGCGGGGGCACTGAAGCTTTCTTT
TRBV20-1,few,TRBJ1-2,NA,CSALQGYGYTF,TGCAGTGCTTTACAGGGTTATGGCTACACCTTC
TRBV9,NA,TRBJ1-1,NA,CASSVAGRFTEAFF,TGTGCCAGCAGCGTAGCGGGACGGTTCACTGAAGCTTTCTTT
TRBV18,few,TRBJ2-6,NA,CASSPLRAGANVLTF,TGTGCCAGCTCACCCCTTAGGGCTGGGGCCAACGTCCTGACTTTC
TRBV29-1,NA,TRBJ1-2,TRBD1,CSAPVGTGGYGYTF,TGCAGCGCCCCGGTTGGGACAGGGGGCTATGGCTACACCTTC
TRBV30,NA,TRBJ1-1,NA,CAWSGDVGGGGTEAFF,TGTGCCTGGAGTGGCGATGTCGGCGGGGGAGGAACTGAAGCTTTCTTT
TRBV10-3,few,TRBJ1-3,NA,CAIKAGEAGNTIYF,TGTGCCATCAAGGCAGGAGAGGCTGGAAACACCATATATTTT
TRBV7-3,NA,TRBJ2-1,TRBD2,CASSYNSGTSGGNEQFF,TGTGCCAGCAGCTACAATTCCGGGACTAGCGGTGGAAATGAGCAGTTCTTC
TRBV23-1,once,TRBJ1-2,NA,CANLPSDGYTF,TGCGCCAACCTACCTTCCGATGGCTACACCTTC
TRBV4-1,NA,TRBJ1-4,TRBD1,CASSRGTGFEKLFF,TGCGCCAGCAGCCGCGGGACAGGGTTCGAAAAACTGTTTTTT
TRBV30,NA,TRBJ1-2,NA,CAWSDPDTTNYGYTF,TGTGCCTGGAGCGACCCCGATACTACCAACTATGGCTACACCTTC
TRBV5-1,NA,TRBJ2-1,NA,CASIPGTLSSYNEQFF,TGCGCCAGCATCCCCGGGACGCTGAGCTCCTACAATGAGCAGTTCTTC
TRBV4-2,once,TRBJ2-2,NA,CASSQEVHTGELFF,TGTGCCAGCAGCCAAGAGGTCCATACCGGGGAGCTGTTTTTT